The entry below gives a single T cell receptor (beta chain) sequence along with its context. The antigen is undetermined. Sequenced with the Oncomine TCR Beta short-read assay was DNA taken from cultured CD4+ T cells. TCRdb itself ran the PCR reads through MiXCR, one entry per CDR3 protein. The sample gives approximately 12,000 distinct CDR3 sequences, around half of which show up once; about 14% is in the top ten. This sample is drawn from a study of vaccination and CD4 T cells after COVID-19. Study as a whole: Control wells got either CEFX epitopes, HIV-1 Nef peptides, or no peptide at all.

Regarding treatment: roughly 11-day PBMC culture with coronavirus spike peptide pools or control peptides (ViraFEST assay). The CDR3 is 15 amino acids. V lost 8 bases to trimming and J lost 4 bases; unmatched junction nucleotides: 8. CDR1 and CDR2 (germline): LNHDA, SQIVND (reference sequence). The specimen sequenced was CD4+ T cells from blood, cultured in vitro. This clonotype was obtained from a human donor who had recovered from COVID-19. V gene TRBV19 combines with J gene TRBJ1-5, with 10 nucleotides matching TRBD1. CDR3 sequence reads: CASLMGQGWNQPQHF. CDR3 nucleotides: TGTGCCAGTTTAATGGGACAGGGGTGGAATCAGCCCCAGCATTTT.